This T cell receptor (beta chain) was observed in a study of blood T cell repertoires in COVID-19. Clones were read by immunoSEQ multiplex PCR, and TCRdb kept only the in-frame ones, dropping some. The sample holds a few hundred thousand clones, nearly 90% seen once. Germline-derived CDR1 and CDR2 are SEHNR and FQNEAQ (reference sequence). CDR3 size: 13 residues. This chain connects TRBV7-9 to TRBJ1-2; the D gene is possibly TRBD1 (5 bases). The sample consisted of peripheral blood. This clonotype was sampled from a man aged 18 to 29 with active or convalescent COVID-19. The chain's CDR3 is CAQKGTGDYGYTF. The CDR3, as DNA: TGTGCACAAAAAGGGACGGGGGACTATGGCTACACCTTC.